Following are 10 T cell receptor beta chains from one sample sequenced in a study of blood T cell repertoires in COVID-19. The table came from immunoSEQ multiplex PCR; TCRdb's copy has only in-frame clones and leaves some out. Of 250,000 to 350,000 clones in the sample, around 87% were seen once. Sequenced sample: PBMCs or T cells enriched from blood (not recorded which). All receptors come from a woman under 30 with acute COVID-19.

The rearrangement links TRBV27 to TRBJ1-2; 7 bases match TRBD1. Trimming cost V 2 bases and J 8 bases; bases outside gene matches: 11. From germline, CDR1 is MNHEY and CDR2 SMNVEV (reference sequence). The CDR3 has 15 residues. CDR3 sequence (DNA): TGTGCCAGCAGTTTAGGATCAGGGGGGATACGGGGCTACACCTTC. It codes for CASSLGSGGIRGYTF.

This chain connects TRBV7-2 to TRBJ1-2, with a tentative D call TRBD1 (6 bases). The germline gives CDR1 SGHTA, CDR2 FQGNSA. Trimming cost V 5 bases and J 5 bases, with 12 bases left between them. This CDR3 comprises 13 residues. CDR3 DNA sequence: TGTGCCAGCAGCGAGGACAGAAATTATGGCTACACCTTC. Protein sequence: CASSEDRNYGYTF.

V usage is TRBV2 and J usage is TRBJ2-7; the match to TRBD2 covers 11 bases. This CDR3 spans 16 amino acids. J lost 1 base, V lost 7 bases, and 9 bases had no gene match. Germline V gives CDR1 SNHLY, CDR2 FYNNEI. The CDR3: CASTSWTSGLSYEQYF. In DNA, the CDR3 is TGTGCCAGCACCTCCTGGACTAGCGGGCTTTCCTACGAGCAGTACTTC.

This chain joins TRBV9 and TRBJ2-5; 7 positions agree with TRBD2. V lost 0 bases to trimming and J lost 3 bases; unmatched junction nucleotides: 2. CDR3 length: 14 residues. Germline lookup yields CDR1 SGDLS and CDR2 YYNGEE. The CDR3 DNA reads as TGTGCCAGCAGCGTAGGGCTAGCGGAAGAGACCCAGTACTTC. Translation gives CASSVGLAEETQYF.

The chain recombines TRBV28 with TRBJ1-2, with TRBD1 matching over 9 bases. Germline values: CDR1 MDHEN, CDR2 SYDVKM. Trimming took 4 bases from V and 3 from J; bases not matched to a gene: 6. The CDR3 is made up of 15 amino acids. Here the CDR3 DNA reads TGTGCCAGCAGTTCTCTTCGGACAGGGGACTATGGCTACACCTTC. Amino acids: CASSSLRTGDYGYTF.

The V call is TRBV13, the J call TRBJ2-1; 10 positions match TRBD1. V dropped 3 bases and J dropped 7; count of bases not matched to a gene: 21. The CDR3 is 20 amino acids. Germline V CDR1 and CDR2: PRHDT, FYEKMQ (reference sequence). The CDR3 protein is CASSFPTGTGDKLPWNEQFF. The CDR3 nucleotides read TGTGCCAGCAGCTTTCCTACCGGGACAGGGGACAAATTGCCGTGGAATGAGCAGTTCTTC.

The chain carries TRBV5-1 and TRBJ2-6; the D is unclear. The germline CDR1 and CDR2 sequences are SGHRS and YFSETQ. The CDR3 has 13 amino acids. V was cut by 4 bases and J by 1 base, with 3 bases left in between. The CDR3 DNA follows: TGCGCCAGCAGCCCATCTGGGGCCAACGTCCTGACTTTC. Translated, it gives CASSPSGANVLTF.

The CDR3 bases are TGTGCCGCCGCTGCGGGACAGGGCGTCGAGTACGAGCAGTACTTC. This translates into CAAAAGQGVEYEQYF. The chain is built from TRBV6-5 and TRBJ2-7; 9 positions agree with TRBD1. The ends lost 11 bases at V and 4 bases at J; junction bases unmatched: 15. Per germline, CDR1 MNHEY and CDR2 SVGAGI. The CDR3 contains 15 residues.

The rearrangement uses TRBV28 and TRBJ1-4; 10 bases agree with TRBD1. The CDR3 is 16 amino acids. In germline, CDR1 is MDHEN, CDR2 SYDVKM. The ends lost 2 bases at V and 2 bases at J; junction bases unmatched: 2. The CDR3 sequence: CASSLRQGATNEKLFF. In nucleotides, the CDR3 is TGTGCCAGCAGTTTACGACAGGGGGCGACTAATGAAAAACTGTTTTTT.

The V and J genes are TRBV3-1 (or the pseudogene TRBV3-2) and TRBJ1-2; TRBD1 is a possible D gene (5 bases). There are 15 residues in the CDR3. With 0 bases removed from V and 3 bases from J, the gap between germline ends came to 11 bases. Germline assignment: CDR1 LGHDT and CDR2 YNNKEL (reference sequence). The CDR3 loop reads CASSQDQGSHYGYTF. CDR3 coding DNA: TGTGCCAGCAGCCAAGATCAGGGTTCTCACTATGGCTACACCTTC.